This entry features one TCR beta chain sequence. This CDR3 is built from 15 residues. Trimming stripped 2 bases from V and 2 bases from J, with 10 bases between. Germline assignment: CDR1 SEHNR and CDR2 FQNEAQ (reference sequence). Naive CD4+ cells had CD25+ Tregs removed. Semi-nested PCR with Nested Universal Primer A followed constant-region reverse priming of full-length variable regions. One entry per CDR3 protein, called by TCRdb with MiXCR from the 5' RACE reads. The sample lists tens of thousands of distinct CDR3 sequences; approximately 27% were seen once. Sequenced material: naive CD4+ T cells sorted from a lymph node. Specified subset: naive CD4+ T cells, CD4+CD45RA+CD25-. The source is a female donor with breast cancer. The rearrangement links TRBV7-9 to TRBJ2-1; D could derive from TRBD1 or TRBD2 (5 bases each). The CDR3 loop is CASSLMGVTYNEQFF. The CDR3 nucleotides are TGTGCCAGCAGCTTAATGGGGGTCACCTACAATGAGCAGTTCTTC. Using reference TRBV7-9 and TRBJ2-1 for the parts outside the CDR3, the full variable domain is DTGVSQNPRHKITKRGQNVTFRCDPISEHNRLYWYRQTLGQGPEFLTYFQNEAQLEKSRLLSDRFSAERPKGSFSTLEIQRTEQGDSAMYLCASSLMGVTYNEQFFGPGTRLTVL.